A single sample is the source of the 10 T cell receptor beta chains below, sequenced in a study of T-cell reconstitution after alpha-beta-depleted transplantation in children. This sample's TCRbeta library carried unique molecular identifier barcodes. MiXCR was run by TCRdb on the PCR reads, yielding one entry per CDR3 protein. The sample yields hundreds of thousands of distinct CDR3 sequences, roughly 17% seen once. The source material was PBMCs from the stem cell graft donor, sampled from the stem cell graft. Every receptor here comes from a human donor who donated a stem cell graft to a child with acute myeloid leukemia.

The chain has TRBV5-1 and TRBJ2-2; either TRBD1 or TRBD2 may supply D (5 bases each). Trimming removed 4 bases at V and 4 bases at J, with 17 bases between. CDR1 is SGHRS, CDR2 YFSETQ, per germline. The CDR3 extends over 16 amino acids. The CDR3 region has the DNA TGCGCCAGCAGCCCTCAACCGGGACGCACCACCGGGGAGCTGTTTTTT. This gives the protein CASSPQPGRTTGELFF. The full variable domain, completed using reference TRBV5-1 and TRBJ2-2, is KAGVTQTPRYLIKTRGQQVTLSCSPISGHRSVSWYQQTPGQGLQFLFEYFSETQRNKGNFPGRFSGRQFSNSRSEMNVSTLELGDSALYLCASSPQPGRTTGELFFGEGSRLTVL.

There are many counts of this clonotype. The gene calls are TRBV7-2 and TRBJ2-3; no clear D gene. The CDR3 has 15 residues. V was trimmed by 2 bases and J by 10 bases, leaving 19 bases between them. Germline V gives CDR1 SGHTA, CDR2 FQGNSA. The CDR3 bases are TGTGCCAGCAGCTTAATGGGTTCCTTGAGGCGATCGCAGTATTTT. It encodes CASSLMGSLRRSQYF.

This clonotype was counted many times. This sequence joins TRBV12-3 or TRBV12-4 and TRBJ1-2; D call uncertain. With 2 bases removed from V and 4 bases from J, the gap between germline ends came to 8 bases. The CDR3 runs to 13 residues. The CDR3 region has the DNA TGTGCCAGCAGTTTACACGAGTCCTATGGCTACACCTTC. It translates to CASSLHESYGYTF.

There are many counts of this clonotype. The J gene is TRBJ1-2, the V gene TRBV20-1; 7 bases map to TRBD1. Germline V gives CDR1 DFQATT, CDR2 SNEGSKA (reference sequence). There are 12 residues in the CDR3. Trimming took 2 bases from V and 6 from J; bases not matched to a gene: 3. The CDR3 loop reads CSARKGGDGYTF. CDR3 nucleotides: TGCAGTGCTAGAAAAGGGGGCGATGGCTACACCTTC.

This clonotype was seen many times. CDR3 in DNA: TGTGCCAGCAGCTTTGGCGGGAGGGAAGGGCAGCCCCAGCATTTT. Translation gives CASSFGGREGQPQHF. V usage is TRBV7-2 and J usage is TRBJ1-5; D call uncertain. Trimming stripped 3 bases from V and 7 bases from J, with 16 bases between. The CDR3 covers 15 residues. Germline loops: CDR1 SGHTA, CDR2 FQGNSA.

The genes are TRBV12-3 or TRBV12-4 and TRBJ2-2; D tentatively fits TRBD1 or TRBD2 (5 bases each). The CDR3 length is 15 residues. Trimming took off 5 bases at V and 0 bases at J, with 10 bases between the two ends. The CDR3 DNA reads TGTGCCAGCAGTGCCCTGGGGGCGAACACCGGGGAGCTGTTTTTT. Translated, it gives CASSALGANTGELFF.

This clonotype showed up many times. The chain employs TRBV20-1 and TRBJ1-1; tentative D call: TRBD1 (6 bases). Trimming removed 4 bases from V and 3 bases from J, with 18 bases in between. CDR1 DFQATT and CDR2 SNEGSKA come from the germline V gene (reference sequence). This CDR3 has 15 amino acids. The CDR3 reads CSANPAGSGDTEAFF. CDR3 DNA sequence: TGCAGTGCTAACCCCGCGGGGTCAGGGGACACTGAAGCTTTCTTT.

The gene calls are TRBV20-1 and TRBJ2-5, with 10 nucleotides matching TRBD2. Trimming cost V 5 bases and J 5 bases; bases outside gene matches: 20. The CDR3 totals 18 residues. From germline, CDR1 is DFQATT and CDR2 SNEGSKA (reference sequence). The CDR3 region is CSAARLWGASGGGETQYF. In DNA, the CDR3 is TGCAGTGCTGCCCGACTTTGGGGTGCTAGCGGGGGCGGGGAGACCCAGTACTTC.

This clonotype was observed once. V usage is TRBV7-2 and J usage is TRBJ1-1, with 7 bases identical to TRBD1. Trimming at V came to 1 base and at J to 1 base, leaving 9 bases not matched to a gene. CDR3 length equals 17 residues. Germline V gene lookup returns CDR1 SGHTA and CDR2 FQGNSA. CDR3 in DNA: TGTGCCAGCAGCTTAGGTGGGACAGTAAGGGCGAACACTGAAGCTTTCTTT. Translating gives CASSLGGTVRANTEAFF.

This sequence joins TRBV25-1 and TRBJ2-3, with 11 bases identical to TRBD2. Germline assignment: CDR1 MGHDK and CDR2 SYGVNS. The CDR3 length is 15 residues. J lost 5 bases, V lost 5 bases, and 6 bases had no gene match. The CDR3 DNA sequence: TGTGCCAGCAGTATAGCGGGGGGGTATGAAGATACGCAGTATTTT. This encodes CASSIAGGYEDTQYF.